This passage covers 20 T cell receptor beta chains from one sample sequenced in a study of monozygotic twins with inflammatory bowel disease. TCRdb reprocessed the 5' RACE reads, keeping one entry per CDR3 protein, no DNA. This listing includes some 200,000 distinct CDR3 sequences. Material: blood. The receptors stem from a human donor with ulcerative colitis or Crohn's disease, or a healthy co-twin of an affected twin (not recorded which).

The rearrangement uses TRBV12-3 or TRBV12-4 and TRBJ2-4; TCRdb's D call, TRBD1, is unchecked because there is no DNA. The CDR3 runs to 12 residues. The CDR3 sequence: CASSNQGDIQYF.

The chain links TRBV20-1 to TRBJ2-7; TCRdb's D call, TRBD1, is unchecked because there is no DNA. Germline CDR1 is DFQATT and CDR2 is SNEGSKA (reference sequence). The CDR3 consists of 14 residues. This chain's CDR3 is CSARVMGAEYEQYF.

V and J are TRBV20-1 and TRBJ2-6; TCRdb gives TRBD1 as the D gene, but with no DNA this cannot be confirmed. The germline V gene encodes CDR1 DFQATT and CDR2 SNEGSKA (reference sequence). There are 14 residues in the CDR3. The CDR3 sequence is CSAGTSSGANVLTF.

CDR3 sequence: CASSPLGVPSFREQYF. The chain uses TRBV11-2 and TRBJ2-7; TCRdb selects TRBD2, and the lack of DNA leaves this call unchecked. The germline CDR1 and CDR2 sequences are SGHAT and FQNNGV. The length of the CDR3 is 16 residues.

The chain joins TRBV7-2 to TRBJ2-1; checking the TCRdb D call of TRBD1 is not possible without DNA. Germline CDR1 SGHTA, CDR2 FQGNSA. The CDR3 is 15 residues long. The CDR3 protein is CASSATGLSYNEQFF.

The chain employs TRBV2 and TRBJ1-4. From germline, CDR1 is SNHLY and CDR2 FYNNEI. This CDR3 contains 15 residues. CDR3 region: CASSEARATNEKLFF.

CDR3 sequence reads: CASSLLAGGYEQYF. This chain connects TRBV5-5 to TRBJ2-7; TCRdb's D call of TRBD1 is untestable without DNA. Germline V gene sequence: CDR1 SGHKS, CDR2 YYEKEE (reference sequence). This CDR3 region has 14 residues.

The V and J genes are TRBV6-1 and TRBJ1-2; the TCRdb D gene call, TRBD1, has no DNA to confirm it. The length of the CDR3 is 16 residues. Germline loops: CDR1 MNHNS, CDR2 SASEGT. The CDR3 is CASSEMGGIVMHGYTF.

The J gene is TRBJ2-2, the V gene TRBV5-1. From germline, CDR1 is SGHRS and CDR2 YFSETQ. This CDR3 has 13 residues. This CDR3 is CASSLDRLGELFF.

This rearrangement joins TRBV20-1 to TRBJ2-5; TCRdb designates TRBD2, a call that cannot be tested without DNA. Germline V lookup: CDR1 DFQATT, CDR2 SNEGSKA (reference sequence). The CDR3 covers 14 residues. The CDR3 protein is CSARVGTAQETQYF.

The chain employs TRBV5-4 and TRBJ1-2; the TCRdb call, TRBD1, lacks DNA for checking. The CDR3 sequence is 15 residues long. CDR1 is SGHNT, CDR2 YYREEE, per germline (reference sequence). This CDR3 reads CASSFGTGLFYGYTF.

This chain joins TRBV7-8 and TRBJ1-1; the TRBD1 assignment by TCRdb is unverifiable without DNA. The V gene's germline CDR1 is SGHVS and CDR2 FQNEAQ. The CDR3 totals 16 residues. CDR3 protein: CASSLHPGTGNTEAFF.

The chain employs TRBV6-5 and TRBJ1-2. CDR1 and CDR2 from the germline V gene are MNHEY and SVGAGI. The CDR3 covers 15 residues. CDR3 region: CASSYSTSGSRGYTF.

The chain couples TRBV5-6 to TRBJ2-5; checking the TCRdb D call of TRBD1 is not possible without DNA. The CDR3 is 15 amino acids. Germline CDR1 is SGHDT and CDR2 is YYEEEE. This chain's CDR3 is CASTQAGLNQETQYF. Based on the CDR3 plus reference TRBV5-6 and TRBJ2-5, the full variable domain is DAGVTQSPTHLIKTRGQQVTLRCSPKSGHDTVSWYQQALGQGPQFIFQYYEEEERQRGNFPDRFSGHQFPNYSSELNVNALLLGDSALYLCASTQAGLNQETQYFGPGTRLLVL.

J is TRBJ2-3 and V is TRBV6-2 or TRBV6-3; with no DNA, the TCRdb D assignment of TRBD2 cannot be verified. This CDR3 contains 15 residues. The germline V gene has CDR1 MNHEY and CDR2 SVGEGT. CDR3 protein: CASKTRTRGTDTQYF.

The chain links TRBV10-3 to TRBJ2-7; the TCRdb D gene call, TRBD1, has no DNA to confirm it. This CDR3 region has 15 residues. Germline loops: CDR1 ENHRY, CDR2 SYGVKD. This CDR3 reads CAISNNRGPSYEQYF.

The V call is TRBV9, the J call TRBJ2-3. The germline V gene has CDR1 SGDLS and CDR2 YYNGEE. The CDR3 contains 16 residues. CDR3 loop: CASSVATGASTDTQYF.

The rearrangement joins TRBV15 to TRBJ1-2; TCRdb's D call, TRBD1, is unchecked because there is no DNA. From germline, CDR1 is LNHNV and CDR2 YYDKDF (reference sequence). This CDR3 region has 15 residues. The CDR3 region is CATSRDRAANYGYTF.

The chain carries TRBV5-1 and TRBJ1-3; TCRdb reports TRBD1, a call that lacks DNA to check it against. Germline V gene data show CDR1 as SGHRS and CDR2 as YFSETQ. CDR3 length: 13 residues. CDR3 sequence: CASRDRGGNTIYF.

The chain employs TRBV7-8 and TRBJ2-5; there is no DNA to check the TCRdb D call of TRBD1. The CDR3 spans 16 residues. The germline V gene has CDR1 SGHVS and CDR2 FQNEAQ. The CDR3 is CASSLVTSPPGETQYF.